This TCR beta chain was recorded in a study of spatial heterogeneity in lung cancer (dated by TCRdb to about 2019). Describing the broader study: The donors were 72 patients from the lung TRACERx cohort who had early-stage, untreated non-small cell lung cancer. Beta-chain transcripts were consistently detected in greater numbers than alpha-chain transcripts, which likely reflected higher beta-chain transcript abundance. In the raw uncorrected reads, each unique combination of TCR and UMI appeared on average more than ten times. TCR alpha and beta repertoires were quantitatively compared across multiple tumor regions, matched nontumor lung and blood in non-small cell lung cancer. Follow-up PBMC samples were sequenced whenever available, and the median time to follow-up was 2 to 3 years after resection. The study linked features of the TCR repertoire to counts of nonsynonymous mutations, which were determined by whole-exome sequencing of tumor tissue. Both alpha and beta chains were TCR-sequenced in samples taken at surgery, namely 220 tumor regions, around 64 matched nontumor lung samples and about 52 PBMC samples. The full study reports these points: Confirming at a functional level the hypothesis that regional TCRs recognize regional mutations was considered to require additional single-cell paired TCR alpha and beta sequencing. Ubiquitous expanded tumor TCRs were found in blood more often at tumor resection than at routine follow-up. Only 14 patients were included in comparisons of baseline and follow-up blood repertoires.

At least ten counts were recorded for this clonotype. The antigen it recognizes is unknown. No base-level quality is on record; no much larger clone is a single base apart. V loses 2 bases, J loses 0 bases, and the germline ends lie 9 bases apart. Taken from the germline V gene, the CDR1 and CDR2 loops are SGHTA and FQGNSA. Taken from cysteine to phenylalanine, the CDR3 has 15 residues. CDR3 DNA is the only sequence kept; it has 45 bases, read in frame from the first base. Libraries came from 5' RACE. The instrument was a NextSeq 500. In the TCR library protocol, a unique molecular identifier was attached to each TCR cDNA molecule so that PCR and sequencing errors could be corrected. The published analysis was carried out like this. Decombinator tools were used for TCR identification, UMI-based error correction and CDR3 extraction. TCRs above a frequency of 2 per 1,000, corresponding to the top 1% of the tumor frequency distribution, were defined as expanded. Each repertoire was subsampled 100 times to 5,000 TCRs, after which Renyi diversity was computed with the R vegan package. CDR3 similarity networks were constructed using string-kernel similarity of amino acid triplets, with links drawn between CDR3s whose pairwise similarity was above 0.82. TCRdb trimmed the raw reads at Q25, called clones with MiXCR and kept productive beta chains. Every distinct CDR3 protein forms one entry, paired with its most common genes and DNA. TCRdb, not the authors, supplied the V and J calls. This sample holds roughly 29,000 distinct CDR3 sequences; 5% to 5.5% were observed only once. The top ten clones comprise 20% to 25% of the sample.

This specimen's time point label, interpreted: blood at routine non-recurrence follow-up after resection. For TCR sequencing, whole RNA was extracted from tumor and nontumor lung tissue, or from cryopreserved PBMC samples, and no cell sorting was done. Only patients for whom sufficient RNA was available from at least two tumor regions were selected for TCR sequencing. Sequencing used PBMCs, obtained at follow-up. This TCR was sampled from a female donor with early-stage non-small cell lung cancer. The V gene is TRBV7-2 and the J gene is TRBJ2-3; a confident D gene designation cannot be given. The CDR3: CASSLFARSTDTQYF. The bases are TGTGCCAGCAGCTTATTTGCCAGAAGCACAGATACGCAGTATTTT.